Below are 6 T cell receptor beta chains sequenced from a single sample in a study of blood T cell repertoires in COVID-19. This table comes from immunoSEQ multiplex PCR, and its TCRdb copy is limited to in-frame clones, with some not included. The profile shows 400,000 to 550,000 clones, about 85% of them singletons. Sequencing used PBMCs or T cells enriched from blood (not recorded which). The receptors were sampled from a woman between 18 and 30 years old with acute COVID-19.

The V gene is TRBV29-1, the J gene TRBJ2-5; a weak D match, TRBD2 (5 bases). The CDR3 consists of 13 residues. Germline lookup yields CDR1 SQVTM and CDR2 ANQGSEA. V dropped 4 bases and J dropped 5 bases, with 14 bases sitting between them. The CDR3 is CSVGNTPGETQYF. CDR3 DNA: TGCAGCGTTGGTAACACACCGGGGGAGACCCAGTACTTC.

The J gene is TRBJ2-3, the V gene TRBV14; no clear D. CDR1 SGHDN and CDR2 FVKESK come from the germline V gene. Trimming pared 4 bases from V and 0 bases from J, leaving 14 bases between. This CDR3 has 16 amino acids. CDR3 sequence: CASSLGPIPSTDTQYF. The DNA for the CDR3 is TGTGCCAGCAGCCTTGGGCCGATCCCTAGCACAGATACGCAGTATTTT.

V is TRBV27 and J is TRBJ2-3; possibly TRBD2 for D (5 bases). This CDR3 contains 14 residues. Germline V CDR1 and CDR2: MNHEY, SMNVEV (reference sequence). V shed 6 bases and J shed 2 bases, with 12 bases lying between them. The CDR3 spells CASRAGLYTDTQYF. The CDR3 bases are TGTGCCAGCAGGGCCGGACTGTACACAGATACGCAGTATTTT.

This sequence joins TRBV7-9 and TRBJ1-3, with D unclear. The CDR3 loop spans 14 amino acids. The germline V and J ends were trimmed by 5 bases and 0 bases, with 8 bases remaining between them. The germline V gene encodes CDR1 SEHNR and CDR2 FQNEAQ (reference sequence). The CDR3 region is CASSLLNSGNTIYF. In DNA form, the CDR3 reads TGTGCCAGCAGCCTCCTTAACTCTGGAAACACCATATATTTT.

The gene calls are TRBV19 and TRBJ2-1, with TRBD2 matching over 9 bases. In germline, CDR1 is LNHDA, CDR2 SQIVND (reference sequence). V lost 6 bases, J lost 4 bases, and 4 bases stayed unmatched. The CDR3 runs to 14 residues. CDR3 DNA: TGTGCCAGTAGGGGGACTAGCCGATACAATGAGCAGTTCTTC. It encodes CASRGTSRYNEQFF. Based on the CDR3 plus reference TRBV19 and TRBJ2-1, the full variable domain is DGGITQSPKYLFRKEGQNVTLSCEQNLNHDAMYWYRQDPGQGLRLIYYSQIVNDFQKGDIAEGYSVSREKKESFPLTVTSAQKNPTAFYLCASRGTSRYNEQFFGPGTRLTVL.

This chain joins TRBV10-3 and TRBJ2-3, with D perhaps TRBD1 (6 bases). This CDR3 spans 14 amino acids. Between the trimmed V and J ends, which lost 6 bases and 1 base, there was a span of 11 bases. Germline V lookup: CDR1 ENHRY, CDR2 SYGVKD. The CDR3, as DNA: TGTGCCATCAGCCCTAGACAGGGCACAGATACGCAGTATTTT. Its protein product is CAISPRQGTDTQYF.